This T cell receptor beta chain comes out of a study of long-term antiretroviral therapy in people with HIV. Findings and caveats of the study: Clones with expansion before ART led the repertoire at all time points.

An immunoSEQ assay, version v3.0, was performed at survey level. The method was immunoSEQ multiplex PCR; TCRdb's version includes in-frame clones alone and lacks a portion of them. The repertoire includes about 30,000 clones, around 90% of them detected once, and roughly 4.3% sits in the top ten. V dropped 5 bases and J dropped 4 bases, with 8 bases sitting between them. CDR3 length: 12 amino acids. Looked up from germline, CDR1 is SGHAT and CDR2 is FQNNGV. Remarks on this clone: What it binds is not known.

The TCR sequence derives from a middle-aged woman with HIV. Sequenced material: unsorted PBMCs, taken 5.2 years after starting antiretroviral therapy. V is TRBV11-2 and J is TRBJ1-1; unclear D gene. CDR3 sequence (DNA): TGTGCCAGCAGCCTACAATCCACTGAAGCTTTCTTT. Its translation: CASSLQSTEAFF.